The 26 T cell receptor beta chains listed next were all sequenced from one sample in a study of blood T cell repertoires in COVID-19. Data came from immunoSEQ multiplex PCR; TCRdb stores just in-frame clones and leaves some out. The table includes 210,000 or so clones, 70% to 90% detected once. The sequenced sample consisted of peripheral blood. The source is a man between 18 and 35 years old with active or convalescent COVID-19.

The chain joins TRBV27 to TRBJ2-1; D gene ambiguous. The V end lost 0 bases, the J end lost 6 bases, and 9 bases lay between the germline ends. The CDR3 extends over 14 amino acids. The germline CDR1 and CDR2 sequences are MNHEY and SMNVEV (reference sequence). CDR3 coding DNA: TGTGCCAGCAGTTTATCGAGTCGGGTCAATGAGCAGTTCTTC. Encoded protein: CASSLSSRVNEQFF.

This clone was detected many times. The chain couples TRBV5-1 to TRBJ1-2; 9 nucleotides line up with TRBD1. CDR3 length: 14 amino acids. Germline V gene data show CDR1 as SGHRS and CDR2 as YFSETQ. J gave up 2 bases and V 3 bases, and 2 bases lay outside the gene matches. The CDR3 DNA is TGCGCCAGCAGCTGGGGACAGGGCAACTATGGCTACACCTTC. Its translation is CASSWGQGNYGYTF.

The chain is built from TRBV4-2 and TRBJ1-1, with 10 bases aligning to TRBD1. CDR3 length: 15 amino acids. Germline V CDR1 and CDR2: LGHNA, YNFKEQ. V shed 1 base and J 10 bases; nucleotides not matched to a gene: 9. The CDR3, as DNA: TGTGCCAGCAGCCAAGCACCGACAGGGGGCTGGGGAGCTTTCTTT. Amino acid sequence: CASSQAPTGGWGAFF.

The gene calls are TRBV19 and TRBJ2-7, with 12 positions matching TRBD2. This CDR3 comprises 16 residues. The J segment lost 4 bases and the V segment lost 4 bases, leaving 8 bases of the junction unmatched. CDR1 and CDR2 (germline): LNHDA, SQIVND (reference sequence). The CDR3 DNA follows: TGTGCCAGTAGTAGTATCTCTAGCGGGAGGGGATACGAGCAGTACTTC. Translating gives CASSSISSGRGYEQYF. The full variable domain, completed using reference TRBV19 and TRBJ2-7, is DGGITQSPKYLFRKEGQNVTLSCEQNLNHDAMYWYRQDPGQGLRLIYYSQIVNDFQKGDIAEGYSVSREKKESFPLTVTSAQKNPTAFYLCASSSISSGRGYEQYFGPGTRLTVT.

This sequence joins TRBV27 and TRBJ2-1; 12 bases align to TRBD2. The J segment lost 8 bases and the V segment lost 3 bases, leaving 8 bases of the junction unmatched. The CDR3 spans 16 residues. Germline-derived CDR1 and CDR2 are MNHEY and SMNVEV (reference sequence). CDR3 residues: CASSFLAGGPSDEQFF. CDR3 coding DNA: TGTGCCAGCAGTTTCCTAGCGGGAGGGCCTTCGGATGAGCAGTTCTTC.

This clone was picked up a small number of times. The CDR3 DNA reads as TGTGCCAGCAGCTACCTGGGGCTGATGAACACTGAAGCTTTCTTT. Protein product: CASSYLGLMNTEAFF. The chain has TRBV7-8 and TRBJ1-1; D may be TRBD1 (5 bases). V was trimmed by 4 bases and J by 0 bases, leaving 12 bases between them. The CDR3 length is 15 residues. Germline V gene sequence: CDR1 SGHVS, CDR2 FQNEAQ. Variable domain in full (rest from reference TRBV7-8 and TRBJ1-1): GAGVSQSPRYKVAKRGQDVALRCDPISGHVSLFWYQQALGQGPEFLTYFQNEAQLDKSGLPSDRFFAERPEGSVSTLKIQRTQQEDSAVYLCASSYLGLMNTEAFFGQGTRLTVV.

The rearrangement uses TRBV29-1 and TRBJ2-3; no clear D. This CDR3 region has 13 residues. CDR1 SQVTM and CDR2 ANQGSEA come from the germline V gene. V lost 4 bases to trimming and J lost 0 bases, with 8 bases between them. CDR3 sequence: CSVVPSSTDTQYF. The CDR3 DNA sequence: TGCAGCGTTGTTCCATCCAGCACAGATACGCAGTATTTT.

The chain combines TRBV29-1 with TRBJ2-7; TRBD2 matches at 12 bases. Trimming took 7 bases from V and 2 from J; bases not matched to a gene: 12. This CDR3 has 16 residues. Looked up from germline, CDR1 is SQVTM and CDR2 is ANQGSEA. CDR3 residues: CSANVGLAGRAYEQYF. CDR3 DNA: TGCAGCGCCAACGTAGGACTAGCGGGAAGAGCCTACGAGCAGTACTTC.

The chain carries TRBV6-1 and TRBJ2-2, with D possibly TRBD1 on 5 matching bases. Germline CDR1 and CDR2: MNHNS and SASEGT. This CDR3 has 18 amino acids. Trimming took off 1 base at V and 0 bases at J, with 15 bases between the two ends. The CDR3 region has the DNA TGTGCCAGCAGTGAAGACGTAGCTCGGACAACGAACACCGGGGAGCTGTTTTTT. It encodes CASSEDVARTTNTGELFF.

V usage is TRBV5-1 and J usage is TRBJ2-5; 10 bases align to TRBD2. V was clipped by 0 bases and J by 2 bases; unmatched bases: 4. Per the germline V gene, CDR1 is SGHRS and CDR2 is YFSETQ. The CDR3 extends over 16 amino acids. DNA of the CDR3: TGCGCCAGCAGCTTGGGCCCGACTAGCGGGCAAGAGACCCAGTACTTC. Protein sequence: CASSLGPTSGQETQYF. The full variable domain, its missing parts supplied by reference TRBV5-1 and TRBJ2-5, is KAGVTQTPRYLIKTRGQQVTLSCSPISGHRSVSWYQQTPGQGLQFLFEYFSETQRNKGNFPGRFSGRQFSNSRSEMNVSTLELGDSALYLCASSLGPTSGQETQYFGPGTRLLVL.

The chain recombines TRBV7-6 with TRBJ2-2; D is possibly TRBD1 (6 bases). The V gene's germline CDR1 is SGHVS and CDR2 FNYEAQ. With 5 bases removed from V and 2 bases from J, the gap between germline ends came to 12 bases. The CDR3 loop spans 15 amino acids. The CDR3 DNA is TGTGCCAGCAGCCGTACAGGGACCAACACCGGGGAGCTGTTTTTT. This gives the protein CASSRTGTNTGELFF.

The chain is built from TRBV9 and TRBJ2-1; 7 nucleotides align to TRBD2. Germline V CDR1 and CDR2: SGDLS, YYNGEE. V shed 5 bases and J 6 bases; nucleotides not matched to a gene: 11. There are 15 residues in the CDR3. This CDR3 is CASSGVFSGGNEQFF. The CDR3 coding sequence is TGTGCCAGCAGTGGAGTTTTTTCGGGGGGCAATGAGCAGTTCTTC.

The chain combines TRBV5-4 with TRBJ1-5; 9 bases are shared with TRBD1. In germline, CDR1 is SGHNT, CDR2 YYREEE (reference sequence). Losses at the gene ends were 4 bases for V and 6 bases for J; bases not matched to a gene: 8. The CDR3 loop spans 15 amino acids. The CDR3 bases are TGTGCCAGCAGCCAGGACAGGGGCGTAGGTCAGCCCCAGCATTTT. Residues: CASSQDRGVGQPQHF. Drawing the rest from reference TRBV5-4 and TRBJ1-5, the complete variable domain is ETGVTQSPTHLIKTRGQQVTLRCSSQSGHNTVSWYQQALGQGPQFIFQYYREEENGRGNFPPRFSGLQFPNYSSELNVNALELDDSALYLCASSQDRGVGQPQHFGDGTRLSIL.

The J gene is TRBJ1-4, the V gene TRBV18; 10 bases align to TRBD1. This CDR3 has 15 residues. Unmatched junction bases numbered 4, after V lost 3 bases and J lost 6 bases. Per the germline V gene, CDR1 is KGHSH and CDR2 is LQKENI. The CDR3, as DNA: TGTGCCAGCTCACCGACGGGACAGGGGTATGAAAAACTGTTTTTT. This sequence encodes CASSPTGQGYEKLFF. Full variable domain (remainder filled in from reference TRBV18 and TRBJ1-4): NAGVMQNPRHLVRRRGQEARLRCSPMKGHSHVYWYRQLPEEGLKFMVYLQKENIIDESGMPKERFSAEFPKEGPSILRIQQVVRGDSAAYFCASSPTGQGYEKLFFGSGTQLSVL.

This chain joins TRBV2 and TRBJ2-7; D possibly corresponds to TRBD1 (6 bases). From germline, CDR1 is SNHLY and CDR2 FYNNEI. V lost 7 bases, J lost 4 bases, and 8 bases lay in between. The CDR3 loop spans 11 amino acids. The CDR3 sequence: CASTTGYEQYF. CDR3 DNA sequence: TGTGCCAGCACTACAGGGTACGAGCAGTACTTC.

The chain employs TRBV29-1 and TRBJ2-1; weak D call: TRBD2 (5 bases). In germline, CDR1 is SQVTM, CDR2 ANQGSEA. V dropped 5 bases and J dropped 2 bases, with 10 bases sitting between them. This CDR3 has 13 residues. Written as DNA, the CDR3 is TGCAGCGTTCGAGCGGAGGCCTACAATGAGCAGTTCTTC. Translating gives CSVRAEAYNEQFF.

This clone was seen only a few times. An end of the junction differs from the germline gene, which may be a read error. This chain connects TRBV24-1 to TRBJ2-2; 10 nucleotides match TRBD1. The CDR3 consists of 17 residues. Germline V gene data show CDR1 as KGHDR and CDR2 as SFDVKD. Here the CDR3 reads CATSGLTGGGGTGELFF. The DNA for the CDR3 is TGTGCCACCAGTGGTTTGACAGGGGGCGGGGGCACCGGGGAGCTGTTTTTT.

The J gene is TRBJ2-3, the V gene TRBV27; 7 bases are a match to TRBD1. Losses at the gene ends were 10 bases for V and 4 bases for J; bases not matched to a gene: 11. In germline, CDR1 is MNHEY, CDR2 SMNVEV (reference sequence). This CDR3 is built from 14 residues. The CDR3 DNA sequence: TGTGCCACCGAAGACAGGGACGGATCAGATACGCAGTATTTT. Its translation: CATEDRDGSDTQYF.

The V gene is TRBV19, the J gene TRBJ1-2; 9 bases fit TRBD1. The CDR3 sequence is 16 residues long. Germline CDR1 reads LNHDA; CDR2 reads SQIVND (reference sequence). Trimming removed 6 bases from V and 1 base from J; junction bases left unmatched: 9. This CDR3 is CASRESGTGSNYGYTF. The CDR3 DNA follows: TGTGCCAGTAGAGAATCCGGGACAGGGAGTAACTATGGCTACACCTTC.

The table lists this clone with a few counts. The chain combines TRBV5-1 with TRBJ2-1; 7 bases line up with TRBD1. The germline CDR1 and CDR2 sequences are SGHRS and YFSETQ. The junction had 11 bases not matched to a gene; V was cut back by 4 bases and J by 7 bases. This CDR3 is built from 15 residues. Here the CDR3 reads CASSLRQGIGNEQFF. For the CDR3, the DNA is TGCGCCAGCAGCCTACGACAGGGCATAGGGAATGAGCAGTTCTTC.

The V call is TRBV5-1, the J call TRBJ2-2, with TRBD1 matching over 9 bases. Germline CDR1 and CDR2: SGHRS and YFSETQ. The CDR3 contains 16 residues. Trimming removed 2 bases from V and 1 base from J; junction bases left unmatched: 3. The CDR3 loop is CASSLTGGGNTGELFF. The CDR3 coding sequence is TGCGCCAGCAGCTTAACAGGGGGCGGGAACACCGGGGAGCTGTTTTTT.

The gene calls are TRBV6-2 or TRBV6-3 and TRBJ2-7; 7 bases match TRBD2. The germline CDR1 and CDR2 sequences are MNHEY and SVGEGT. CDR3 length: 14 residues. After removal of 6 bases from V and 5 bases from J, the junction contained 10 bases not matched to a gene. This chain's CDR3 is CASSRDYAVHEQYF. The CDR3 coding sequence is TGTGCCAGCAGCAGGGACTACGCTGTCCACGAGCAGTACTTC.

CDR3 protein: CAWTPVGTGPTGELFF. Here the CDR3 DNA reads TGTGCCTGGACCCCAGTGGGGACAGGGCCCACCGGGGAGCTGTTTTTT. The chain links TRBV30 to TRBJ2-2; 9 bases are a match to TRBD1. Trimming took 4 bases from V and 4 from J; bases not matched to a gene: 10. From germline, CDR1 is GTSNPN and CDR2 SVGIG (reference sequence). This CDR3 contains 16 residues.

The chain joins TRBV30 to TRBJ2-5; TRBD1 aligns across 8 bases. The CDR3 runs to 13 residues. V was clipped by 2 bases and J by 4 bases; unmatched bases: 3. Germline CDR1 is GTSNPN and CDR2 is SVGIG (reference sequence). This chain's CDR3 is CAWSTQGGETQYF. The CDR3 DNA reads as TGTGCCTGGAGTACACAGGGGGGAGAGACCCAGTACTTC. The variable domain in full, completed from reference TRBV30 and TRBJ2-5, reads SQTIHQWPATLVQPVGSPLSLECTVEGTSNPNLYWYRQAAGRGLQLLFYSVGIGQISSEVPQNLSASRPQDRQFILSSKKLLLSDSGFYLCAWSTQGGETQYFGPGTRLLVL.

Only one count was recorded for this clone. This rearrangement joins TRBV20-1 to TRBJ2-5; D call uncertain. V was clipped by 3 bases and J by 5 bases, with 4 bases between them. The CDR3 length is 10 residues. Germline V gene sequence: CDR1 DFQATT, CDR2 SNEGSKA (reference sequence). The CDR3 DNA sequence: TGCAGTGCTAGCGGGGAGACCCAGTACTTC. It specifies CSASGETQYF.

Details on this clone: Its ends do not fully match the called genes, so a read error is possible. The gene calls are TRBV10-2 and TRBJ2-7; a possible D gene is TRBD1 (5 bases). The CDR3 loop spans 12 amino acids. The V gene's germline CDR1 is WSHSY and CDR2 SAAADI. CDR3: CPSSRQGTEQYF. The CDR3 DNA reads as TGCCCCAGCAGCCGGCAGGGTACCGAGCAGTACTTC.